The TCR beta chain under discussion was sequenced for a study of T cells in Graves' hyperthyroidism and ophthalmopathy. What was amplified from RNA transcripts were TCR beta CDR3 regions. With the HTBI primer set, the TCR CDR3 went through a first round of RT-PCR. Using its own MiXCR run on the multiplex PCR reads, TCRdb lists one record per CDR3 protein. The sample records a few hundred thousand distinct CDR3 sequences, about 15% being singletons. This clonotype was observed many times. Germline values: CDR1 MNHEY, CDR2 SMNVEV (reference sequence). The CDR3 runs to 12 residues. After removal of 7 bases from V and 7 bases from J, the junction contained 4 bases not matched to a gene.

The chain has TRBV27 and TRBJ2-1; 7 bases are a match to TRBD2. This receptor was obtained from a young woman with Graves' hyperthyroidism that later progressed to Graves' ophthalmopathy. Sequencing was performed on blood. Here the CDR3 reads CASNSGGNEQFF. DNA for the CDR3: TGTGCCAGCAACTCCGGGGGGAATGAGCAGTTCTTC.